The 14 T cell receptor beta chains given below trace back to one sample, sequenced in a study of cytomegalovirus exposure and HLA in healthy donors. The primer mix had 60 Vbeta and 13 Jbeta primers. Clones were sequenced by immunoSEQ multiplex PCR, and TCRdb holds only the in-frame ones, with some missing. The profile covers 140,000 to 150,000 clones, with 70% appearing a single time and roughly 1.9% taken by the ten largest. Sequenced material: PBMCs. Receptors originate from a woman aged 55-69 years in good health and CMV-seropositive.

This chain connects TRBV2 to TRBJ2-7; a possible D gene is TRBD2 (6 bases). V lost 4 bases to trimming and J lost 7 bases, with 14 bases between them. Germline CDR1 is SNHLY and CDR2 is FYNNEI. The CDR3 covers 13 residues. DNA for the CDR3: TGTGCCAGCAGTGGACTAGAGGTCCTTGAGCAGTACTTC. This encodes CASSGLEVLEQYF.

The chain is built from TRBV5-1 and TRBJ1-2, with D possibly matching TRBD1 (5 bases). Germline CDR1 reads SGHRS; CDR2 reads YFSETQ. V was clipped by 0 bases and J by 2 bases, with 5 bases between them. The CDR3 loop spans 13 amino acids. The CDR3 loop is CASSLDRNYGYTF. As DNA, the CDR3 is TGCGCCAGCAGCTTGGACAGGAACTATGGCTACACCTTC.

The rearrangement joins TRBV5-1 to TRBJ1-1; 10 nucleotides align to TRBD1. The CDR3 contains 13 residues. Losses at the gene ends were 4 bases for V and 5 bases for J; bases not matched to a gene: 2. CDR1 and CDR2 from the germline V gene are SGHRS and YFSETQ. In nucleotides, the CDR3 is TGCGCCAGCAGCAGGGACAGGGGAACTGAAGCTTTCTTT. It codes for CASSRDRGTEAFF.

The CDR3 DNA sequence: TGTGCCAGCAGCCCCGGACTAGCGGAAAATGAGCAGTTCTTC. Its protein is CASSPGLAENEQFF. The chain employs TRBV5-4 and TRBJ2-1; TRBD2 matches 10 bases. This CDR3 comprises 14 residues. Trimming cost V 4 bases and J 7 bases; bases outside gene matches: 5. Germline assignment: CDR1 SGHNT and CDR2 YYREEE (reference sequence).

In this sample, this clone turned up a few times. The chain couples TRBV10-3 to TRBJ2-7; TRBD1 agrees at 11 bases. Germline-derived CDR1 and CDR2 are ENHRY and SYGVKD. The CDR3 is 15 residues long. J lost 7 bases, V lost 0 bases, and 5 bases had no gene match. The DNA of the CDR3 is TGTGCCATCAGTGAGTCTGGACAGGGGGCGTGGGAGCAGTACTTC. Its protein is CAISESGQGAWEQYF.

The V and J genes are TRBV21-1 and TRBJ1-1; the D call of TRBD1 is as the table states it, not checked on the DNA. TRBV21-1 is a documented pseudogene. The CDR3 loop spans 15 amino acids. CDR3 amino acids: CASSTTDRGITEAFF. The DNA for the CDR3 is TGTGCCAGCAGCACTACGGACAGGGGTATCACTGAAGCTTTCTTT.

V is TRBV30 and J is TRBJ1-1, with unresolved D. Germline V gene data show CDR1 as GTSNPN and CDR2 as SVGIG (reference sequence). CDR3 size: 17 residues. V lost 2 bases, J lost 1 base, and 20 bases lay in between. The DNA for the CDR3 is TGTGCCTGGAGTCGTCCGGGGTCGTCGGGCCAGAACACTGAAGCTTTCTTT. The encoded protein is CAWSRPGSSGQNTEAFF. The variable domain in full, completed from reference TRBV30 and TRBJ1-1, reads SQTIHQWPATLVQPVGSPLSLECTVEGTSNPNLYWYRQAAGRGLQLLFYSVGIGQISSEVPQNLSASRPQDRQFILSSKKLLLSDSGFYLCAWSRPGSSGQNTEAFFGQGTRLTVV.

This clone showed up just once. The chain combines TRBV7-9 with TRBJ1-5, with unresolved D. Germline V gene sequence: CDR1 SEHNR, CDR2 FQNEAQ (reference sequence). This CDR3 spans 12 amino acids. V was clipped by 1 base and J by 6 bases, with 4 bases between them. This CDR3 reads CASSLGGQPQHF. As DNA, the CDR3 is TGTGCCAGCAGCTTAGGAGGTCAGCCCCAGCATTTT.

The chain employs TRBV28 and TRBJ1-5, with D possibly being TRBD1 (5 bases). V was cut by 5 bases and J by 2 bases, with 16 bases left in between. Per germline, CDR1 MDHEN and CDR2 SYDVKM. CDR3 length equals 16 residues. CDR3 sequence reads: CASSGDKGPGNQPQHF. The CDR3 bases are TGTGCCAGCAGTGGGGATAAGGGGCCGGGCAATCAGCCCCAGCATTTT. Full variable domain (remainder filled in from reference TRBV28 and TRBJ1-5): DVKVTQSSRYLVKRTGEKVFLECVQDMDHENMFWYRQDPGLGLRLIYFSYDVKMKEKGDIPEGYSVSREKKERFSLILESASTNQTSMYLCASSGDKGPGNQPQHFGDGTRLSIL.

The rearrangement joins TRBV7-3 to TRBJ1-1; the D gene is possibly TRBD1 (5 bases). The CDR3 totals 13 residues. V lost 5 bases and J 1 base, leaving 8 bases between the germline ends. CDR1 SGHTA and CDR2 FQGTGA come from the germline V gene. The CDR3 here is CASSVQGNTEAFF. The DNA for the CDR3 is TGTGCCAGCAGCGTCCAGGGGAACACTGAAGCTTTCTTT. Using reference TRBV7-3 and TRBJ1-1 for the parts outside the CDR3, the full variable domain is GAGVSQTPSNKVTEKGKYVELRCDPISGHTALYWYRQSLGQGPEFLIYFQGTGAADDSGLPNDRFFAVRPEGSVSTLKIQRTERGDSAVYLCASSVQGNTEAFFGQGTRLTVV.

CDR3 region: CAWSRTGGEGYTF. In DNA form, the CDR3 reads TGTGCCTGGAGTCGGACAGGGGGGGAAGGCTACACCTTC. The chain joins TRBV30 to TRBJ1-2; 10 positions agree with TRBD1. CDR3 size: 13 residues. After removal of 2 bases from V and 8 bases from J, the junction contained 5 bases not matched to a gene. Germline V gene lookup returns CDR1 GTSNPN and CDR2 SVGIG (reference sequence).

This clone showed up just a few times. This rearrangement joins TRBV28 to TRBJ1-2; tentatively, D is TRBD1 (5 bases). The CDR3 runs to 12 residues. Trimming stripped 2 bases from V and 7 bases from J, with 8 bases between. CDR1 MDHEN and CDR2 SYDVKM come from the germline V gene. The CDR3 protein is CASSLNRLGYTF. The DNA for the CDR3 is TGTGCCAGCAGTTTAAACAGGCTTGGCTACACCTTC.

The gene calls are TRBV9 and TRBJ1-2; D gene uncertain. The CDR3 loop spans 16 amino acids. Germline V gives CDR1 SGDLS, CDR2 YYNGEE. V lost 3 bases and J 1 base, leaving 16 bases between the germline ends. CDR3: CASSDLYGEGNYGYTF. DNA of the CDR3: TGTGCCAGCAGCGACCTCTACGGGGAGGGTAACTATGGCTACACCTTC.

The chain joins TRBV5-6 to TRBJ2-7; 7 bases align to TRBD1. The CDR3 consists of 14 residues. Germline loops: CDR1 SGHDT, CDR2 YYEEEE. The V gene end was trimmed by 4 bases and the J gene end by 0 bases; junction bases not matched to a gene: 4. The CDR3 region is CASSRQGFSYEQYF. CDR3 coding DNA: TGTGCCAGCAGCCGACAGGGATTCTCCTACGAGCAGTACTTC.